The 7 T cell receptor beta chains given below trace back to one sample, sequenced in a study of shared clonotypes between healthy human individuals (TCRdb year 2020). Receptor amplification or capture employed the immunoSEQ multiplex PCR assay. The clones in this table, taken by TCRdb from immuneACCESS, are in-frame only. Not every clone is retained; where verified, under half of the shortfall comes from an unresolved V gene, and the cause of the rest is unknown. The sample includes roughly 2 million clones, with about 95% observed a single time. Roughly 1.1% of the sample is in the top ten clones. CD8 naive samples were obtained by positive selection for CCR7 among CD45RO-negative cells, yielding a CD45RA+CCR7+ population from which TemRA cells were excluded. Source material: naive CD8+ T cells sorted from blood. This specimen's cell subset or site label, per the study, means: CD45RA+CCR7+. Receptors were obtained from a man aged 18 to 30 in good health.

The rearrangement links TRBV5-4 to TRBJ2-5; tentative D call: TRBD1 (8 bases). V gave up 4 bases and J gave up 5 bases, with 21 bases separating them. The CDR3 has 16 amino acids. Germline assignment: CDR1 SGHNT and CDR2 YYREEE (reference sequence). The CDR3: CASSDRGGKDFETQYF. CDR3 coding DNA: TGTGCCAGCAGCGACAGGGGAGGGAAAGACTTCGAGACCCAGTACTTC.

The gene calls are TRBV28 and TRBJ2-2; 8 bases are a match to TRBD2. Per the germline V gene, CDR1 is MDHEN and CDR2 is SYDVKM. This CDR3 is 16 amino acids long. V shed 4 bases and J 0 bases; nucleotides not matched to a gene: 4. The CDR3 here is CASSYGREANTGELFF. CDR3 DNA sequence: TGTGCCAGCAGTTATGGGCGGGAGGCGAACACCGGGGAGCTGTTTTTT.

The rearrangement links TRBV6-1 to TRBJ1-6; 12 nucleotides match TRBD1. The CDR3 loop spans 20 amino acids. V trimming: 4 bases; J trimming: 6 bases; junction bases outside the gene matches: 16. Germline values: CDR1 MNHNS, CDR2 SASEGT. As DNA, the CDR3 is TGTGCCAGCAGTGGGCCTTTAGGGACAGGGGGCTTCTGGGGTAATTCACCCCTCCACTTT. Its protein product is CASSGPLGTGGFWGNSPLHF.

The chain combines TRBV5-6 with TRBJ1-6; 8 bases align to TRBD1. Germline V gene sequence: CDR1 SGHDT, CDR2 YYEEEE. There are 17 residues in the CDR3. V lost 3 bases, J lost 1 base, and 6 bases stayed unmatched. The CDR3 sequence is CASSSFRGPSYNSPLHF. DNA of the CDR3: TGTGCCAGCAGCTCGTTCAGGGGGCCGTCCTATAATTCACCCCTCCACTTT.

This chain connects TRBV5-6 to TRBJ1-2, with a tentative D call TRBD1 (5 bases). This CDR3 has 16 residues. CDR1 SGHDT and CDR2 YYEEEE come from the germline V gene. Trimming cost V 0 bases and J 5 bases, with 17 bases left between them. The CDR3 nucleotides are TGTGCCAGCAGCTTGGCGGGACCGGATCTTTTGTATGGCTACACCTTC. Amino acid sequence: CASSLAGPDLLYGYTF. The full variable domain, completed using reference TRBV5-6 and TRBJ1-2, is DAGVTQSPTHLIKTRGQQVTLRCSPKSGHDTVSWYQQALGQGPQFIFQYYEEEERQRGNFPDRFSGHQFPNYSSELNVNALLLGDSALYLCASSLAGPDLLYGYTFGSGTRLTVV.

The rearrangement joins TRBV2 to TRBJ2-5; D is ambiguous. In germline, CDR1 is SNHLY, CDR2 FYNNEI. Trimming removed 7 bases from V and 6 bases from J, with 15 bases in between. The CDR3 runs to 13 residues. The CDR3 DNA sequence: TGTGCCAGCACCGATCTCGGCAGCCAGACCCAGTACTTC. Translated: CASTDLGSQTQYF.

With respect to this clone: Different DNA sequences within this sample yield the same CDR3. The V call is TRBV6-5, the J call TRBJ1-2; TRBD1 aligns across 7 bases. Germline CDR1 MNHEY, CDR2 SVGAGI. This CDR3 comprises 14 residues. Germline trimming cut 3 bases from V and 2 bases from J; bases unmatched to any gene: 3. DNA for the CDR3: TGTGCCAGCAGTTATTTACAGGGGAACTATGGCTACACCTTC. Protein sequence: CASSYLQGNYGYTF.